This T cell receptor beta chain was sequenced for a study of identical twins. TCRdb re-analysed the 5' RACE reads in MiXCR, keeping a single row per CDR3 protein. The table includes roughly 500,000 distinct CDR3 sequences, 20% to 25% detected once. The CDR3 is 15 amino acids. The V end was cut by 5 bases, the J end by 3 bases, with 16 bases between. This clonotype appeared a few times. These data were also reused for a study on T cells expressing NK-cell markers. Per that study: CD3+CD56+NKG2C+, CD3+CD56+NKG2C- and CD3+CD56-NKG2C+ T cells, once sorted, supplied the TCR beta repertoires. One observes that, in a handful of donors, these clonotypes were also the leading ones within the CD3+CD56-NKG2C+ fraction.

The source of this sequence is a woman aged 18-29 years in good health. The sequencing sample was made of CD4+ T cells sorted from blood. The V and J genes are TRBV12-3 or TRBV12-4 and TRBJ1-2, with a tentative D call TRBD1 (6 bases). For the CDR3, the DNA is TGTGCCAGCAGTCCCGGTGGGGGCTTATACTATGGCTACACCTTC. The encoded protein is CASSPGGGLYYGYTF.